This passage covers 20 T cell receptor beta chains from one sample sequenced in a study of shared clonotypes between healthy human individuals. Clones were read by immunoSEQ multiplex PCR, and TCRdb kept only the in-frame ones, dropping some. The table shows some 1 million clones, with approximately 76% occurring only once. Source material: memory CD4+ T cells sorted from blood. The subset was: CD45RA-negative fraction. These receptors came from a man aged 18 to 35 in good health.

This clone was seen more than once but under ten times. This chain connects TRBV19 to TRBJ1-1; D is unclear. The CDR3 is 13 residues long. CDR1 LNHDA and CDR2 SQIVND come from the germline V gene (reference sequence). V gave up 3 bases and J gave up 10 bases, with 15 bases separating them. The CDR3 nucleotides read TGTGCCAGTAGTATGAGTAAGGGATGGGGAGCTTTCTTT. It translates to CASSMSKGWGAFF.

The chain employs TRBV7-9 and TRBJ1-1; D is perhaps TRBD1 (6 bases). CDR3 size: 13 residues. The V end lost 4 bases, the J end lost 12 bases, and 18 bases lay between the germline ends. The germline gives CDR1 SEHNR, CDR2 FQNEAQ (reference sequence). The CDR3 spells CASSSGGMGAPFF. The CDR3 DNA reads TGTGCCAGCAGCTCCGGGGGAATGGGGGCCCCTTTCTTT.

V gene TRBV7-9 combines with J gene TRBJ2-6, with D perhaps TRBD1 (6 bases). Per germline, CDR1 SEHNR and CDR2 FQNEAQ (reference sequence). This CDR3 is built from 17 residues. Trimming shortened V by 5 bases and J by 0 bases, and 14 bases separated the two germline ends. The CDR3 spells CASSPRQALSGANVLTF. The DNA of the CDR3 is TGTGCCAGCAGCCCCCGACAGGCCCTCTCTGGGGCCAACGTCCTGACTTTC.

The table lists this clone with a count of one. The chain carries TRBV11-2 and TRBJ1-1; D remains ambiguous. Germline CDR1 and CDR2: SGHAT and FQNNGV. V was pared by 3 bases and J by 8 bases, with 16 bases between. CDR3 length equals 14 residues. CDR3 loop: CASSLGLSGREAFF. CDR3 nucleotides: TGTGCCAGCAGCTTGGGGTTGTCGGGTAGGGAAGCTTTCTTT.

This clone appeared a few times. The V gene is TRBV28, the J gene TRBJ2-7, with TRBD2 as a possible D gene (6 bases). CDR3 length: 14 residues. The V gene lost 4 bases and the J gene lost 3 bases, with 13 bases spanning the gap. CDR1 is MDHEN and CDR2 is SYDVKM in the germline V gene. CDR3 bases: TGTGCCAGCAGTTCTTTAGCGGTTTACTACGAGCAGTACTTC. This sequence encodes CASSSLAVYYEQYF. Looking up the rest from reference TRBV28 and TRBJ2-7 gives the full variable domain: DVKVTQSSRYLVKRTGEKVFLECVQDMDHENMFWYRQDPGLGLRLIYFSYDVKMKEKGDIPEGYSVSREKKERFSLILESASTNQTSMYLCASSSLAVYYEQYFGPGTRLTVT.

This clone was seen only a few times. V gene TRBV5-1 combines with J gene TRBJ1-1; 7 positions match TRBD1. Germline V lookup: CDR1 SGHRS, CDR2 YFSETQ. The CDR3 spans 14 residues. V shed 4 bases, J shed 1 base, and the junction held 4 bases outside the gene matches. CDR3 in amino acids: CASSSQGENTEAFF. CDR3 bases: TGCGCCAGCAGCAGTCAGGGGGAGAACACTGAAGCTTTCTTT.

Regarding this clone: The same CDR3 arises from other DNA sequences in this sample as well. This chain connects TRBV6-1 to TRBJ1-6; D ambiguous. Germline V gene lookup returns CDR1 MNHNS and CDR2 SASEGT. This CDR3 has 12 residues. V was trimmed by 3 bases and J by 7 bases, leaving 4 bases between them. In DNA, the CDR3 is TGTGCCAGCAGTGACCTCAATTCACCCCTCCACTTT. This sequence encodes CASSDLNSPLHF.

The CDR3 region has the DNA TGTGCCAGCAGCCAAGAACGCCCGGCCCCCTACGAGCAGTACTTC. This translates into CASSQERPAPYEQYF. The chain has TRBV14 and TRBJ2-7; D is uncertain. Trimming cost V 0 bases and J 2 bases, with 11 bases left between them. This CDR3 region has 15 residues. Germline V lookup: CDR1 SGHDN, CDR2 FVKESK.

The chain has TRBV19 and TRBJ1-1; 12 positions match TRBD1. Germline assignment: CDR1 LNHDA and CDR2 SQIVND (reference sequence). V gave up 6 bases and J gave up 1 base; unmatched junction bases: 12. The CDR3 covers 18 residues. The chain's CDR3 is CASSVNRDRGQWNTEAFF. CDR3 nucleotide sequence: TGTGCCAGTAGCGTAAATCGGGACAGGGGGCAGTGGAACACTGAAGCTTTCTTT.

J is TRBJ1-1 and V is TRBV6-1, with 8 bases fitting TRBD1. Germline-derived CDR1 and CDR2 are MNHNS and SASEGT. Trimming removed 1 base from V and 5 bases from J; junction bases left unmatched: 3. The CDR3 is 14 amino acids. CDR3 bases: TGTGCCAGCAGTGAAGGGACAGGGAAAACTGAAGCTTTCTTT. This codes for CASSEGTGKTEAFF.

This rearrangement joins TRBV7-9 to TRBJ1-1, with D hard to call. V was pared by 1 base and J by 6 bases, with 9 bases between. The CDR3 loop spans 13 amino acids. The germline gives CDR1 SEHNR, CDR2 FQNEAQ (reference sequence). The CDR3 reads CASSLGTIPEAFF. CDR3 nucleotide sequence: TGTGCCAGCAGCTTAGGGACGATCCCTGAAGCTTTCTTT. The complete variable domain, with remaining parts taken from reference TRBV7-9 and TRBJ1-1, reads DTGVSQNPRHKITKRGQNVTFRCDPISEHNRLYWYRQTLGQGPEFLTYFQNEAQLEKSRLLSDRFSAERPKGSFSTLEIQRTEQGDSAMYLCASSLGTIPEAFFGQGTRLTVV.

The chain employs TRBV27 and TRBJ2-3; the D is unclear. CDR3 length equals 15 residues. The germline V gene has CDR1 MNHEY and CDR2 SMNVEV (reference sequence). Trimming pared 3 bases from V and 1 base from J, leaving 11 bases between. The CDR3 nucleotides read TGTGCCAGCAGTTTCACCCCCCCACGCACAGATACGCAGTATTTT. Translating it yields CASSFTPPRTDTQYF.

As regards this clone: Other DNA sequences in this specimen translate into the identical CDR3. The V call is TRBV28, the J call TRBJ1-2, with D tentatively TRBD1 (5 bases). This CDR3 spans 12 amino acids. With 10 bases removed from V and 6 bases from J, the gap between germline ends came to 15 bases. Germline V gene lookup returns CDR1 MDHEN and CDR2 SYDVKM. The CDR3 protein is CAISGVYHGYTF. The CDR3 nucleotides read TGTGCCATCTCGGGGGTGTACCATGGCTACACCTTC.

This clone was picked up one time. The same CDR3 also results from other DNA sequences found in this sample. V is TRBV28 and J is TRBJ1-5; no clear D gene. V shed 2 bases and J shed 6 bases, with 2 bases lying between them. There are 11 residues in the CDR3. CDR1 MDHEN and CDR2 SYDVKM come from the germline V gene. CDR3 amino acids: CASSLGQPQHF. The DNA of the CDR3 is TGTGCCAGCAGTTTAGGTCAGCCCCAGCATTTT.

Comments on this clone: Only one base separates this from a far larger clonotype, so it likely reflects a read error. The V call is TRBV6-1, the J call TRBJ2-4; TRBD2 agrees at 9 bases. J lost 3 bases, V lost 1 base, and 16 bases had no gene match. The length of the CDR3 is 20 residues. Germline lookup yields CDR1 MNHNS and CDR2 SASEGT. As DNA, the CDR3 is TGTGCCAGCAGTGAAGAGGGGGCCGGGACTAGCAAGTATAACAAAAACATTCAGTACTTC. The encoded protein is CASSEEGAGTSKYNKNIQYF.

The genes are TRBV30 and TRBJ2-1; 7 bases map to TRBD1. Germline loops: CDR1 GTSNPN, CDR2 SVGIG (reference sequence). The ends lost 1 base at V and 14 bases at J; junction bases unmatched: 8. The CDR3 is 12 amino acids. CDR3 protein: CAWSAWGQLKFF. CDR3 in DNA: TGTGCCTGGAGTGCCTGGGGACAGCTGAAGTTCTTC. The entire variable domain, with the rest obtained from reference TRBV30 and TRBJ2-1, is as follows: SQTIHQWPATLVQPVGSPLSLECTVEGTSNPNLYWYRQAAGRGLQLLFYSVGIGQISSEVPQNLSASRPQDRQFILSSKKLLLSDSGFYLCAWSAWGQLKFFGPGTRLTVL.

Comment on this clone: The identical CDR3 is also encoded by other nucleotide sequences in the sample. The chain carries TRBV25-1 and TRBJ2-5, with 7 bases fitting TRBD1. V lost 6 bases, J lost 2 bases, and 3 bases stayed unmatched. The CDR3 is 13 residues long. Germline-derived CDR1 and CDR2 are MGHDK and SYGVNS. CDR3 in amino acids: CASRRGQQETQYF. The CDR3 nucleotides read TGTGCCAGCAGGAGGGGGCAGCAAGAGACCCAGTACTTC.

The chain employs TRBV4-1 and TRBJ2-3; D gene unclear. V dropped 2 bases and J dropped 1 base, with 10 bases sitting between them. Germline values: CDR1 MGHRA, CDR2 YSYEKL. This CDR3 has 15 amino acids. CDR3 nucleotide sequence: TGCGCCAGCAGCCAATCGAGAGACGGCACAGATACGCAGTATTTT. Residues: CASSQSRDGTDTQYF.

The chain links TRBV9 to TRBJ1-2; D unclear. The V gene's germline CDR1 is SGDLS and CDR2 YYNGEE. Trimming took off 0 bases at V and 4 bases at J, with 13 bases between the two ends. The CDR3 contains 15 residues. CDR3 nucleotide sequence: TGTGCCAGCAGCGTAGCTCCCGAGGGCGGCTATGGCTACACCTTC. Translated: CASSVAPEGGYGYTF. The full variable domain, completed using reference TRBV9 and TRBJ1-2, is DSGVTQTPKHLITATGQRVTLRCSPRSGDLSVYWYQQSLDQGLQFLIQYYNGEERAKGNILERFSAQQFPDLHSELNLSSLELGDSALYFCASSVAPEGGYGYTFGSGTRLTVV.

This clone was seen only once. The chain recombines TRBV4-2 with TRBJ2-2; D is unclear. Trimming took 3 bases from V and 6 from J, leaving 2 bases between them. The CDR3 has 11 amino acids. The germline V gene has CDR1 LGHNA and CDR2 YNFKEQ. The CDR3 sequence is CASSQAGELFF. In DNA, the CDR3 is TGTGCCAGCAGCCAGGCCGGGGAGCTGTTTTTT.